This TCR beta chain was found in a study of cytomegalovirus exposure and HLA in healthy donors. The PCR ran on 60 Vbeta and 13 Jbeta primers. Profiled with immunoSEQ multiplex PCR; TCRdb holds only in-frame clones, not every one. In the table there are about 150,000 clones, 80% of which are singletons. The CDR3 contains 15 residues. Trimming pared 3 bases from V and 5 bases from J, leaving 17 bases between. The germline V gene has CDR1 SGDLS and CDR2 YYNGEE. Comments on this clone: Its antigen is unknown.

Regarding the study as a whole: One cluster of highly shared sequence variants probably arose as a sequencing artifact.

This chain joins TRBV9 and TRBJ2-5; a weak D match, TRBD2 (6 bases). This TCR was recovered from a woman in her 40s in good health and CMV-seronegative. The sample consisted of PBMCs. The CDR3 sequence is CASSGLDGVGETQYF. Written as DNA, the CDR3 is TGTGCCAGCAGCGGACTAGACGGAGTTGGGGAGACCCAGTACTTC.